This is a list of T cell receptor beta chains from one sample in a study of blood T cell repertoires in COVID-19. The data were produced by immunoSEQ multiplex PCR, yet TCRdb's version contains in-frame clones alone and is incomplete. The sample lists just over 150,000 clones, approximately 82% occurring once. Material: peripheral blood. Receptors were obtained from a woman aged 35 to 49 with COVID-19, enrolled during active disease. Both conserved end residues are part of each CDR3. D genes are given only for firm matches. Only some rows state a clone size, as once, few, many or a class for expanded clones.

clone_size: -; v_call: TRBV19; d_call: -; j_call: TRBJ1-1; cdr3_aa: CASSPRGGQSPEAFF; cdr3_nt: TGTGCCAGTAGTCCCCGAGGAGGACAGTCTCCTGAAGCTTTCTTT
clone_size: -; v_call: TRBV28; d_call: -; j_call: TRBJ2-5; cdr3_aa: CASSLEETQYF; cdr3_nt: TGTGCCAGCAGTTTGGAGGAGACCCAGTACTTC
clone_size: -; v_call: TRBV2; d_call: -; j_call: TRBJ1-2; cdr3_aa: CAGFGTIDGYTF; cdr3_nt: TGTGCCGGATTCGGGACAATCGATGGCTACACCTTC
clone_size: -; v_call: TRBV7-3; d_call: TRBD2; j_call: TRBJ2-2; cdr3_aa: CASSSGLAETNTGELFF; cdr3_nt: TGTGCCAGCAGTTCCGGACTAGCAGAAACGAACACCGGGGAGCTGTTTTTT
clone_size: -; v_call: TRBV6-5; d_call: -; j_call: TRBJ1-3; cdr3_aa: CASSLTARSGNTIYF; cdr3_nt: TGTGCCAGCAGTCTGACAGCCCGCTCTGGAAACACCATATATTTT
clone_size: few; v_call: TRBV27; d_call: TRBD1; j_call: TRBJ1-4; cdr3_aa: CASTRQGPGEKLFF; cdr3_nt: TGTGCCAGCACCCGACAGGGACCAGGTGAAAAACTGTTTTTT
clone_size: -; v_call: TRBV7-2; d_call: TRBD1; j_call: TRBJ2-1; cdr3_aa: CASSFRTGENNEQFF; cdr3_nt: TGTGCCAGCAGCTTTCGGACAGGGGAGAACAATGAGCAGTTCTTC
clone_size: -; v_call: TRBV5-1; d_call: TRBD1; j_call: TRBJ2-2; cdr3_aa: CASSFLLRTGPTGELFF; cdr3_nt: TGCGCCAGCAGCTTCTTACTCCGGACAGGGCCGACCGGGGAGCTGTTTTTT
clone_size: -; v_call: TRBV27; d_call: TRBD2; j_call: TRBJ2-1; cdr3_aa: CASSTSGGGQFF; cdr3_nt: TGTGCCAGCAGTACTAGCGGAGGGGGGCAGTTCTTC
clone_size: few; v_call: TRBV19; d_call: TRBD1; j_call: TRBJ2-1; cdr3_aa: CATLLGTENKQFF; cdr3_nt: TGTGCCACCCTCCTGGGGACAGAGAATAAGCAGTTCTTC
clone_size: few; v_call: TRBV28; d_call: -; j_call: TRBJ1-4; cdr3_aa: CASSTPDSRGEKLFF; cdr3_nt: TGTGCCAGCAGTACCCCGGACAGCCGGGGTGAAAAACTGTTTTTT
clone_size: -; v_call: TRBV7-9; d_call: -; j_call: TRBJ2-3; cdr3_aa: CASSPAGQIITDTQYF; cdr3_nt: TGTGCCAGCAGCCCGGCGGGCCAGATTATCACAGATACGCAGTATTTT
clone_size: -; v_call: TRBV9; d_call: TRBD1; j_call: TRBJ1-2; cdr3_aa: CASSAWTGGGYTF; cdr3_nt: TGTGCCAGCAGCGCCTGGACAGGGGGAGGCTACACCTTC
clone_size: -; v_call: TRBV13; d_call: -; j_call: TRBJ1-2; cdr3_aa: CASSPRNRPLTF; cdr3_nt: TGTGCCAGCAGCCCCCGGAACAGGCCGCTCACCTTC
clone_size: -; v_call: TRBV10-2; d_call: TRBD1; j_call: TRBJ2-2; cdr3_aa: CASRGQANTGELFF; cdr3_nt: TGCGCCAGCAGGGGACAGGCGAACACCGGGGAGCTGTTTTTT
clone_size: -; v_call: TRBV18; d_call: -; j_call: TRBJ2-7; cdr3_aa: CASSPRGPDEQYF; cdr3_nt: TGTGCCAGCTCTCCCCGCGGCCCAGATGAGCAGTACTTC
clone_size: -; v_call: TRBV28; d_call: TRBD2; j_call: TRBJ2-3; cdr3_aa: CASSPPFPSGITDTQYF; cdr3_nt: TGTGCCAGCAGTCCACCTTTTCCTAGCGGGATAACAGATACGCAGTATTTT
clone_size: -; v_call: TRBV18; d_call: -; j_call: TRBJ2-7; cdr3_aa: CASSPSRNSYEQYF; cdr3_nt: TGTGCCAGCTCACCATCCAGAAACTCCTACGAGCAGTACTTC
clone_size: -; v_call: TRBV27; d_call: TRBD1; j_call: TRBJ2-2; cdr3_aa: CASKDRGRKSGELFF; cdr3_nt: TGTGCCAGCAAGGACAGGGGGCGTAAGTCCGGGGAGCTGTTTTTT
clone_size: -; v_call: TRBV27; d_call: TRBD2; j_call: TRBJ2-5; cdr3_aa: CASSLSVSGRKETQYF; cdr3_nt: TGTGCCAGCAGTTTATCTGTTAGCGGGAGGAAAGAGACCCAGTACTTC
clone_size: -; v_call: TRBV9; d_call: TRBD1; j_call: TRBJ2-1; cdr3_aa: CASSVLAQGAPFF; cdr3_nt: TGTGCCAGCAGCGTACTAGCACAGGGGGCGCCTTTCTTC
clone_size: -; v_call: TRBV4-1; d_call: TRBD1; j_call: TRBJ1-5; cdr3_aa: CASSQSPGTGLSRPQHF; cdr3_nt: TGCGCCAGCAGCCAGAGCCCCGGGACAGGGTTATCAAGGCCCCAGCATTTT
clone_size: -; v_call: TRBV29-1; d_call: -; j_call: TRBJ2-5; cdr3_aa: CSVAGAQETQYF; cdr3_nt: TGCAGCGTTGCAGGGGCCCAAGAGACCCAGTACTTC
clone_size: -; v_call: TRBV5-4; d_call: TRBD1; j_call: TRBJ1-1; cdr3_aa: CASSLTGQGKNTEAFF; cdr3_nt: TGTGCCAGCAGCCTAACTGGACAGGGCAAGAACACTGAAGCTTTCTTT
clone_size: once; v_call: TRBV3-1/TRBV3-2; d_call: TRBD2; j_call: TRBJ2-1; cdr3_aa: CASSLRGLAGTEQFF; cdr3_nt: TGTGCCAGCAGCCTTCGGGGACTAGCGGGGACTGAGCAGTTCTTC
clone_size: medium-sized; v_call: TRBV29-1; d_call: TRBD2; j_call: TRBJ2-7; cdr3_aa: CSVETSGSYEQYF; cdr3_nt: TGCAGCGTTGAGACTAGCGGGAGCTACGAGCAGTACTTC
clone_size: -; v_call: TRBV28; d_call: -; j_call: TRBJ1-1; cdr3_aa: CASSLPTLLNTEAFF; cdr3_nt: TGTGCCAGCAGTTTACCGACACTTCTGAACACTGAAGCTTTCTTT
clone_size: -; v_call: TRBV6-5; d_call: -; j_call: TRBJ2-5; cdr3_aa: CASSVAGQETQYF; cdr3_nt: TGTGCCAGCAGCGTAGCGGGACAGGAGACCCAGTACTTC
clone_size: -; v_call: TRBV3-1/TRBV3-2; d_call: TRBD2; j_call: TRBJ2-5; cdr3_aa: CASRSGPQETQYF; cdr3_nt: TGTGCCAGTCGTAGCGGGCCGCAAGAGACCCAGTACTTC
clone_size: -; v_call: TRBV9; d_call: -; j_call: TRBJ1-6; cdr3_aa: CASSDGNNSPLHF; cdr3_nt: TGTGCCAGCAGCGACGGGAATAATTCACCCCTCCACTTT
clone_size: -; v_call: TRBV19; d_call: -; j_call: TRBJ1-6; cdr3_aa: CASSWAPGYNSPLHF; cdr3_nt: TGTGCCAGTAGTTGGGCGCCCGGTTATAATTCACCCCTCCACTTT
clone_size: -; v_call: TRBV7-3; d_call: TRBD2; j_call: TRBJ2-5; cdr3_aa: CASSLGTSGLETQYF; cdr3_nt: TGTGCCAGCAGCTTGGGGACTAGCGGCCTTGAGACCCAGTACTTC
clone_size: -; v_call: TRBV27; d_call: -; j_call: TRBJ2-5; cdr3_aa: CASSLLAETQYF; cdr3_nt: TGTGCCAGCAGTTTACTAGCGGAGACCCAGTACTTC
clone_size: -; v_call: TRBV7-9; d_call: -; j_call: TRBJ2-4; cdr3_aa: CASSTVLDLKYF; cdr3_nt: TGTGCCAGCAGCACCGTTCTAGATCTAAAGTACTTC
clone_size: few; v_call: TRBV11-3; d_call: TRBD2; j_call: TRBJ2-1; cdr3_aa: CASSSSRPGLAGAYNEQFF; cdr3_nt: TGTGCCAGCAGTAGTAGCCGACCGGGACTAGCGGGGGCATACAATGAGCAGTTCTTC
clone_size: -; v_call: TRBV6-1; d_call: -; j_call: TRBJ1-1; cdr3_aa: CASSESAGAFYTEAFF; cdr3_nt: TGTGCCAGCAGTGAATCTGCAGGGGCATTCTACACTGAAGCTTTCTTT
clone_size: -; v_call: TRBV9; d_call: -; j_call: TRBJ1-1; cdr3_aa: CASSVVATANTEAFF; cdr3_nt: TGTGCCAGCAGCGTCGTCGCTACAGCGAACACTGAAGCTTTCTTT
clone_size: once; v_call: TRBV18; d_call: TRBD1; j_call: TRBJ2-2; cdr3_aa: CASSPRSVGQGNTGELFF; cdr3_nt: TGTGCCAGCTCACCACGATCCGTAGGACAGGGAAATACCGGGGAGCTGTTTTTT
clone_size: -; v_call: TRBV27; d_call: -; j_call: TRBJ2-1; cdr3_aa: CASGDHRVGSYNEQFF; cdr3_nt: TGTGCCAGCGGGGACCACAGGGTTGGTTCCTACAATGAGCAGTTCTTC
clone_size: -; v_call: TRBV7-8; d_call: TRBD1; j_call: TRBJ2-2; cdr3_aa: CASSSTGARGGELFF; cdr3_nt: TGTGCCAGCAGCTCTACAGGGGCCCGTGGCGGGGAGCTGTTTTTT
clone_size: -; v_call: TRBV27; d_call: -; j_call: TRBJ2-1; cdr3_aa: CASSLSRGTDGEQFF; cdr3_nt: TGTGCCAGCAGTTTATCCCGGGGTACCGACGGTGAGCAGTTCTTC
clone_size: -; v_call: TRBV2; d_call: -; j_call: TRBJ1-6; cdr3_aa: CASRLRTSGNNSPLHF; cdr3_nt: TGTGCCAGCAGACTTAGAACTAGCGGAAATAATTCACCCCTCCACTTT
clone_size: -; v_call: TRBV11-2; d_call: TRBD1; j_call: TRBJ2-1; cdr3_aa: CASSLGDRGIGEQFF; cdr3_nt: TGTGCCAGCAGCTTAGGGGACAGGGGAATTGGTGAGCAGTTCTTC
clone_size: -; v_call: TRBV2; d_call: TRBD1; j_call: TRBJ1-5; cdr3_aa: CASKRDRVDQPQHF; cdr3_nt: TGTGCCAGCAAGAGGGACAGGGTTGATCAGCCCCAGCATTTT
clone_size: -; v_call: TRBV27; d_call: -; j_call: TRBJ2-7; cdr3_aa: CASRRQNSYEQYF; cdr3_nt: TGTGCCAGCCGCCGACAGAACTCCTACGAGCAGTACTTC
clone_size: -; v_call: TRBV11-2; d_call: TRBD1; j_call: TRBJ2-6; cdr3_aa: CASSPRTGRRSGANVLTF; cdr3_nt: TGTGCCAGCAGCCCGCGGACAGGCAGGCGCTCTGGGGCCAACGTCCTGACTTTC
clone_size: -; v_call: TRBV7-9; d_call: -; j_call: TRBJ2-1; cdr3_aa: CASGRLNEQFF; cdr3_nt: TGTGCCAGCGGGAGGCTCAATGAGCAGTTCTTC
clone_size: -; v_call: TRBV19; d_call: -; j_call: TRBJ1-2; cdr3_aa: CASKEGFYGYTF; cdr3_nt: TGTGCCAGTAAGGAGGGCTTCTATGGCTACACCTTC
clone_size: -; v_call: TRBV7-3; d_call: -; j_call: TRBJ2-2; cdr3_aa: CASSLLRGNGELFF; cdr3_nt: TGTGCCAGCAGCTTACTTCGGGGTAACGGGGAGCTGTTTTTT